This T cell receptor beta chain was profiled in a study of response to subunit inactivated influenza vaccine. General study findings and limits: The authors put forward the suggestion that each seasonal influenza vaccination may bring in only a limited number of new T cells.

Per the germline V gene, CDR1 is SQVTM and CDR2 is ANQGSEA. The CDR3 consists of 13 residues. V lost 6 bases, J lost 6 bases, and 17 bases lay in between. With regard to this clonotype: The antigen remains unidentified.

MiXCR was run by TCRdb on the RT-PCR reads, yielding one entry per CDR3 protein. The sample includes around 540,000 distinct CDR3 sequences, around 11% of them seen just once. The chain combines TRBV29-1 with TRBJ1-2; D gene unclear. Specimen: PBMCs from blood, collected on the day of vaccination. The TCR sequence derives from a man between 45 and 60 years old who received an inactivated influenza vaccine. Here the CDR3 reads CSVKEPRFDGYTF. CDR3 sequence (DNA): TGCAGCGTCAAAGAACCCAGGTTTGATGGCTACACCTTC.